The source of this T cell receptor beta chain is a study of beta chain features in type 1 diabetes. V shed 2 bases and J 1 base; nucleotides not matched to a gene: 7. The CDR3 is made up of 16 amino acids. Germline V gene lookup returns CDR1 MNHNY and CDR2 SVGAGI (reference sequence). CD45RO/CCR7/CD25/CD127/CD95/CD27 staining was used to isolate CD4+ naive, central memory, regulatory and stem cell-like memory cells by sorting. Sequencing targeted expressed TCRB transcripts, as all isolated RNA had been reverse transcribed. TCRdb's copy holds only in-frame clones and misses some; the assay was immunoSEQ multiplex PCR. The data contain some 330,000 clones, approximately 11% of them singletons. As regards this clone: Its antigen is as yet unknown.

General study results and limits: In every one of the four CD4+ subsets, TCRB CDR3s were moderately but significantly shorter in Type 1 diabetes patients. Possible PCR preference for shorter templates applied equally to patients and controls.

The receptor's source is a woman aged 25 to 39 in good health. Specimen: naive CD4+ T cells from blood. The chain links TRBV6-6 to TRBJ2-5; 7 bases map to TRBD1. CDR3 in amino acids: CASSYRDRTGQETQYF. The CDR3 DNA reads TGTGCCAGCAGTTACCGAGACCGGACAGGCCAAGAGACCCAGTACTTC.